This TCR beta chain appears in the sequencing data of a study of T-cell reconstitution after alpha-beta-depleted transplantation in children. Study results and caveats: The study reportedly traced alpha-beta T cells about two months after transplant to several hundred expanded graft clones. One year post-transplant, T-cell counts and diversity were largely derived from T cells produced anew. TCRbeta diversity was high at day 60 in some patients (a result of surviving recipient T cells and thymic progenitors).

At least ten counts were recorded for this clonotype. No antigen is known for it. The CDR3 loop spans 15 amino acids. Trimming removed 1 base at V and 4 bases at J, with 11 bases between. Germline V gene data show CDR1 as SGHTA and CDR2 as FQGTGA. A library of TCRbeta sequences, prepared with unique molecular identifiers, was generated. TCRdb used MiXCR to reprocess the PCR reads, holding one entry per CDR3 protein. The sample includes approximately 800,000 distinct CDR3 sequences, 15% to 20% of them seen just once. Material: PBMCs, mostly from graft donor cells, obtained 360 days after TCRalphabeta/CD19-depleted stem cell transplant. The source of this sequence is a male patient between 5 and 17 years old who had a stem cell transplant for acute lymphoblastic leukemia, so the T cells may come from the graft donor. This sequence joins TRBV7-3 and TRBJ2-1; D not resolved. CDR3 nucleotides: TGTGCCAGCAGCTTAAATCTAGTCTCTTACAATGAGCAGTTCTTC. Translating gives CASSLNLVSYNEQFF.